This TCR beta chain was captured by sequencing in a study of T cells in Graves' hyperthyroidism and ophthalmopathy (dated by TCRdb to the late 2010s). Background for the entire study: Peripheral blood was sampled at the time of initial diagnosis, prior to any treatment. In about 6 Graves' hyperthyroidism patients, the study also compared T-cell repertoires from thyroid tissue with T-cell repertoires from blood. TCR V-J signatures able to tell the groups apart were searched for in a discovery cohort of 95 or so patients, of whom approximately 40 had Graves' ophthalmopathy and about 60 had stable Graves' hyperthyroidism. The paper reports TCR Vbeta CDR3 sequencing of some 140 peripheral blood samples: over 40 ophthalmopathy, approximately 74 hyperthyroidism and about 17 progressor patients. Prospective prediction of ophthalmopathy was tested in an independent validation cohort consisting of under 20 hyperthyroidism patients and some 16 patients who later progressed to ophthalmopathy. The roughly 94 discovery patients were randomly split 7:3 into training and test sets. Following sampling, methimazole starting at 30 mg daily was given to hyperthyroidism patients, and high-dose intravenous methylprednisolone was given to ophthalmopathy patients.

Graves' hyperthyroidism was defined as stable when no progression to ophthalmopathy occurred over 18 months of follow-up. Hyperthyroidism patients were newly diagnosed, had a disease duration of under 2 months, and were aged 18 to 65 years. Patients with uncontrolled infections, other autoimmune diseases, pregnancy or lactation were excluded. Clinical symptoms, serum thyroxine and TRAb, thyroid ultrasound, and orbital computed tomography formed the basis for the diagnoses. PBMCs were separated from 10 ml of fresh peripheral blood using Ficoll-Paque density gradient centrifugation. Trizol reagent was used to extract total RNA, and RNA quality was then checked on an Agilent 2100 Bioanalyzer. This clonotype has more than one count but fewer than ten. Which antigen it targets is not known. No much larger clonotype is one base removed from it; base qualities were not supplied. Broad study findings and their caveats: In validation, the model predicted progression to ophthalmopathy with over 65% sensitivity and around 72% specificity, a median of around 6.6 months before onset. A 13 V-J signature model separated ophthalmopathy from stable hyperthyroidism, with around 91% sensitivity and 81.08% specificity in cross-validation and 80%/75% in testing. Most expanded thyroid clonotypes (frequency above 0.001) were also detected in blood, suggesting blood repertoires may reflect thyroid immune responses. Sample size was not statistically predetermined, and blinding of investigators to group allocation was not performed.

V lost 1 base and J lost 0 bases; the stretch between them is 19 bases long. From cysteine to phenylalanine, the CDR3 is 20 amino acids long. Of the read, only the CDR3 DNA is kept; its 60 bases are in frame from base 1. In the germline V gene, CDR1 corresponds to MDHEN and CDR2 to SYDVKM. The TCR beta CDR3 regions were amplified from the RNA transcripts. The TCR CDR3 was subjected to a first round of RT-PCR using the HTBI primer set and the Qiagen OneStep RT-PCR kit. A second multiplex PCR round built the libraries, followed by size selection and purification. Libraries were sequenced paired-end with 100 bp reads on an Illumina HiSeq2000. From the authors' description of their analysis: SOAPnuke was used to process the raw data, throwing out any read that contained adapters or uncalled bases, had a mean Phred below 15, or lacked an exact constant-primer or identifier match. COPE v1.2.5 was used to merge high-quality paired reads, and clonotypes were defined as unique nucleotide sequences. MiTCR v1.1 was used to align the clonotypes against IMGT TRBV, TRBD and TRBJ reference segments. Analysis was restricted to V-J combinations with a frequency above 0.0001, which covered approximately 99% of repertoires. A TCS score was defined as the ratio of F50 (clonal expansion) to E x V (chaos), with BLOSUM62-based TCRdist applied between CDR3 peptides within each V-J. Welch's t-statistics and random forest reduced 500 to 550 V-J features to 13, which were used in a naive Bayes classifier (R e1071). The public sequencing data were trimmed at Q25 with fastp and processed into clonotypes with MiXCR by TCRdb, which kept only in-frame beta chains. Duplicate CDR3 protein sequences are folded into a single record with the most common DNA and genes. These V and J calls originate from TCRdb's pipeline instead of the authors' own analysis. Within this sample are about 360,000 distinct CDR3 sequences, with less than 15% of them counted one time only. Around a tenth of the sample is in the top ten clones.

The source of this sequence is a woman aged 18-30 years with Graves' hyperthyroidism. Material: blood. The chain couples TRBV28 to TRBJ1-6; confidence is insufficient to name the D gene. The CDR3 region: CASSLSKPLQLCSYNSPLHF. DNA sequence: TGTGCCAGCAGTTTATCTAAGCCTCTGCAGCTGTGCTCCTATAATTCACCCCTCCACTTT.